This TCR beta chain was retrieved from a study of T cells in localized non-small cell lung cancer. General study results and limits: Appearances in adjacent lung were noted for a median approximately 50 of the top 100 tumor clones. Of the tissues analyzed, uninvolved adjacent lung showed maximal T cell clonality, greater than tumor. Patients showing higher blood T cell density tended to see longer overall survival. Heterogeneity cannot be ruled out, as sequencing used one tumor region only.

As concerns this clone: Its antigen is as yet unknown.

Libraries were prepared by immunoSEQ multiplex PCR; TCRdb keeps only in-frame clonotypes and omits some of them. The sample holds 35,000 to 40,000 clones, approximately 86% seen once. The clonotype comes from a man aged 40-75 years with stage I lung adenocarcinoma. The sample consisted of peripheral blood, taken before any cancer treatment.

CDR3 in DNA: TGTGCCAGCTCACCACCGGGGACAACCTCCAACACTGAAGCTTTCTTT. Its protein product is CASSPPGTTSNTEAFF. V is TRBV18 and J is TRBJ1-1; D is perhaps TRBD1 (6 bases). This CDR3 is 16 amino acids long. V lost 0 bases to trimming and J lost 2 bases, with 13 bases between them. Germline lookup yields CDR1 KGHSH and CDR2 LQKENI.